This is a list of T cell receptor beta chains from one sample in a study of quantifying T cell responses using KT2 cells. TCRdb re-called the UMI-ligation and nested PCR reads through MiXCR, storing one row per CDR3 protein. The data contain fewer than 40,000 distinct CDR3 sequences, 7.3% of them singletons. The sequenced material came from PBMCs spiked with cells of the T cell clone KT2. The source of these receptors is a human donor. Each CDR3 is given with its conserved first and last residue. A D gene is named only where the DNA matches it firmly. Not every row has a clone size; where given, it reads once, few, many or a size class.

d_gene: NA
abundance: NA
j_gene: TRBJ2-2
v_gene: TRBV7-3
CDR3aa: CASSSLGAGELFF
CDR3nt: TGTGCCAGCAGCAGTCTAGGTGCCGGGGAGCTGTTTTTT

d_gene: NA
abundance: many
j_gene: TRBJ2-3
v_gene: TRBV12-3/TRBV12-4
CDR3aa: CASSMAYSTDTQYF
CDR3nt: TGTGCCAGCAGTATGGCCTATAGCACAGATACGCAGTATTTT

d_gene: NA
abundance: few
j_gene: TRBJ1-1
v_gene: TRBV6-2/TRBV6-3
CDR3aa: CASSRGLAKTEAFF
CDR3nt: TGTGCCAGCAGCAGAGGGTTGGCTAAAACTGAAGCTTTCTTT

d_gene: NA
abundance: many
j_gene: TRBJ1-3
v_gene: TRBV7-2
CDR3aa: CASSLRNLLDTIYF
CDR3nt: TGTGCCAGCAGCTTAAGGAATTTACTAGACACCATATATTTT

d_gene: NA
abundance: few
j_gene: TRBJ2-7
v_gene: TRBV7-8
CDR3aa: CASSLASGMALYEQYF
CDR3nt: TGTGCCAGCAGCTTAGCGAGCGGCATGGCCCTCTACGAGCAGTACTTC

d_gene: NA
abundance: few
j_gene: TRBJ2-3
v_gene: TRBV7-2
CDR3aa: CASSLDSSGTDTQYF
CDR3nt: TGTGCCAGCAGCTTAGATTCTAGCGGCACAGATACGCAGTATTTT

d_gene: NA
abundance: few
j_gene: TRBJ1-1
v_gene: TRBV12-3/TRBV12-4
CDR3aa: CASKTRLVGEAFF
CDR3nt: TGTGCCAGCAAAACTAGGCTGGTGGGTGAAGCTTTCTTT

d_gene: NA
abundance: many
j_gene: TRBJ2-3
v_gene: TRBV11-2
CDR3aa: CASSGRYTQYF
CDR3nt: TGTGCCAGCAGCGGAAGGTATACGCAGTATTTT

d_gene: NA
abundance: many
j_gene: TRBJ1-1
v_gene: TRBV6-5
CDR3aa: CASNTGDSAFF
CDR3nt: TGTGCCAGCAACACCGGGGATTCGGCTTTCTTT

d_gene: NA
abundance: many
j_gene: TRBJ1-1
v_gene: TRBV10-2
CDR3aa: CASRGLTQIPEAFF
CDR3nt: TGCGCCAGCCGGGGCCTTACGCAGATCCCCGAAGCTTTCTTT

d_gene: NA
abundance: many
j_gene: TRBJ2-3
v_gene: TRBV29-1
CDR3aa: CSVTTRDLADTQYF
CDR3nt: TGCAGCGTGACGACTAGGGATCTCGCAGATACGCAGTATTTT

d_gene: TRBD1
abundance: few
j_gene: TRBJ1-1
v_gene: TRBV6-5
CDR3aa: CASSPIRGLNTEAFF
CDR3nt: TGTGCCAGCAGTCCCATCAGGGGGCTGAACACTGAAGCTTTCTTT

d_gene: NA
abundance: medium-sized
j_gene: TRBJ2-6
v_gene: TRBV11-2
CDR3aa: CASSPIGQGLAGANVLTF
CDR3nt: TGTGCCAGCAGCCCGATTGGGCAGGGTCTAGCTGGGGCCAACGTCCTGACTTTC

d_gene: TRBD2
abundance: many
j_gene: TRBJ2-5
v_gene: TRBV5-6
CDR3aa: CASSPHMLAGETETQYF
CDR3nt: TGTGCCAGCAGCCCTCATATGTTAGCGGGAGAGACAGAGACCCAGTACTTC

d_gene: NA
abundance: NA
j_gene: TRBJ2-7
v_gene: TRBV6-1
CDR3aa: CASSEALAGRSYEQYF
CDR3nt: TGTGCCAGCAGTGAAGCGCTGGCGGGAAGATCCTACGAGCAGTACTTC

d_gene: NA
abundance: many
j_gene: TRBJ2-1
v_gene: TRBV29-1
CDR3aa: CSAGGIGNEQFF
CDR3nt: TGCAGCGCGGGCGGGATAGGGAATGAGCAGTTCTTC

d_gene: NA
abundance: many
j_gene: TRBJ2-4
v_gene: TRBV11-2
CDR3aa: CASSYTQGVAKNIQYF
CDR3nt: TGTGCCAGCAGCTACACACAGGGTGTAGCCAAAAACATTCAGTACTTC

d_gene: TRBD2
abundance: few
j_gene: TRBJ2-3
v_gene: TRBV7-3
CDR3aa: CASSLGLPNTQYF
CDR3nt: TGTGCCAGCAGCCTGGGACTACCTAATACGCAGTATTTT

d_gene: TRBD1
abundance: NA
j_gene: TRBJ1-1
v_gene: TRBV12-3/TRBV12-4
CDR3aa: CASSLHRRGGTGATNTEAFF
CDR3nt: TGTGCCAGCAGTTTACATCGGCGTGGAGGGACAGGGGCTACGAACACTGAAGCTTTCTTT

d_gene: NA
abundance: few
j_gene: TRBJ2-1
v_gene: TRBV5-1
CDR3aa: CASSLGPGLTNNEQFF
CDR3nt: TGCGCCAGCAGCTTAGGACCGGGACTGACCAACAATGAGCAGTTCTTC

d_gene: TRBD2
abundance: many
j_gene: TRBJ2-3
v_gene: TRBV19
CDR3aa: CASSPGLEADTQYF
CDR3nt: TGTGCCAGTAGTCCCGGACTAGAGGCAGATACGCAGTATTTT

d_gene: NA
abundance: NA
j_gene: TRBJ2-5
v_gene: TRBV20-1
CDR3aa: CSARDIAPRETQYF
CDR3nt: TGCAGTGCTAGAGATATAGCTCCTAGGGAGACCCAGTACTTC

d_gene: NA
abundance: NA
j_gene: TRBJ2-7
v_gene: TRBV20-1
CDR3aa: CSISPRGRANYEQYF
CDR3nt: TGCAGTATCTCCCCTCGTGGCAGGGCCAACTACGAGCAGTACTTC

d_gene: TRBD1
abundance: NA
j_gene: TRBJ1-4
v_gene: TRBV7-9
CDR3aa: CASSSPGQGAANEKLFF
CDR3nt: TGTGCCAGCAGCTCGCCGGGACAGGGGGCGGCTAATGAAAAACTGTTTTTT

d_gene: TRBD2
abundance: many
j_gene: TRBJ2-5
v_gene: TRBV6-1
CDR3aa: CASSDVSGGAETQYF
CDR3nt: TGTGCCAGCAGTGATGTCAGCGGGGGGGCAGAGACCCAGTACTTC

d_gene: TRBD1
abundance: many
j_gene: TRBJ1-5
v_gene: TRBV6-2/TRBV6-3
CDR3aa: CASSPGQGNQPQHF
CDR3nt: TGTGCCAGCAGTCCTGGACAGGGCAATCAGCCCCAGCATTTT

d_gene: NA
abundance: NA
j_gene: TRBJ2-1
v_gene: TRBV28
CDR3aa: CASSLIFLGTKSSYNEQFF
CDR3nt: TGTGCCAGCAGTTTGATCTTTTTGGGCACGAAAAGCTCCTACAATGAGCAGTTCTTC

d_gene: NA
abundance: many
j_gene: TRBJ2-7
v_gene: TRBV12-3/TRBV12-4
CDR3aa: CASSPSLPYEQYF
CDR3nt: TGTGCCAGCAGTCCCTCTCTACCCTACGAGCAGTACTTC

d_gene: NA
abundance: many
j_gene: TRBJ1-1
v_gene: TRBV6-2/TRBV6-3
CDR3aa: CASSIRQIAEAFF
CDR3nt: TGTGCCAGCAGTATCAGACAGATCGCTGAAGCTTTCTTT

d_gene: NA
abundance: many
j_gene: TRBJ2-3
v_gene: TRBV12-3/TRBV12-4
CDR3aa: CASSFPSTDTQYF
CDR3nt: TGTGCCAGCAGTTTCCCTAGCACAGATACGCAGTATTTT

d_gene: TRBD1
abundance: few
j_gene: TRBJ2-7
v_gene: TRBV4-1
CDR3aa: CASSQPGQALPYEQYF
CDR3nt: TGCGCCAGCAGCCAGCCCGGACAGGCCTTACCCTACGAGCAGTACTTC

d_gene: NA
abundance: many
j_gene: TRBJ1-1
v_gene: TRBV7-9
CDR3aa: CASSLEGAGAFF
CDR3nt: TGTGCCAGCAGCTTAGAAGGGGCAGGAGCTTTCTTT

d_gene: NA
abundance: many
j_gene: TRBJ2-5
v_gene: TRBV20-1
CDR3aa: CSARDRSGAAETQYF
CDR3nt: TGCAGTGCTAGAGATCGATCCGGGGCCGCGGAGACCCAGTACTTC

d_gene: NA
abundance: NA
j_gene: TRBJ1-1
v_gene: TRBV12-3/TRBV12-4
CDR3aa: CASRVTLETTEAFF
CDR3nt: TGTGCCAGCAGGGTTACTTTAGAAACCACTGAAGCTTTCTTT

d_gene: NA
abundance: few
j_gene: TRBJ2-2
v_gene: TRBV4-2
CDR3aa: CASSQAGVKTGELFF
CDR3nt: TGTGCCAGCAGCCAAGCGGGAGTAAAGACCGGGGAGCTGTTTTTT

d_gene: NA
abundance: NA
j_gene: TRBJ1-1
v_gene: TRBV11-1
CDR3aa: CASSLEFGEAFF
CDR3nt: TGTGCCAGCAGCTTAGAGTTCGGGGAAGCTTTCTTT

d_gene: NA
abundance: few
j_gene: TRBJ1-1
v_gene: TRBV5-1
CDR3aa: CASSLGQTNTEAFF
CDR3nt: TGCGCCAGCAGCTTGGGACAGACGAACACTGAAGCTTTCTTT

d_gene: NA
abundance: NA
j_gene: TRBJ2-7
v_gene: TRBV21-1
CDR3aa: CARLKVPYEQYF
CDR3nt: TGTGCCAGGTTAAAAGTCCCCTACGAGCAGTACTTC

d_gene: NA
abundance: many
j_gene: TRBJ2-5
v_gene: TRBV12-3/TRBV12-4
CDR3aa: CASSLGTTGETQYF
CDR3nt: TGTGCCAGCAGTTTGGGGACCACCGGTGAGACCCAGTACTTC

d_gene: TRBD1
abundance: few
j_gene: TRBJ1-1
v_gene: TRBV6-5
CDR3aa: CASSYHRGHTEAFF
CDR3nt: TGTGCCAGCAGTTACCACAGGGGGCATACTGAAGCTTTCTTT

d_gene: NA
abundance: few
j_gene: TRBJ1-4
v_gene: TRBV11-3
CDR3aa: CASSPRSVEKLFF
CDR3nt: TGTGCCAGCAGCCCTCGGTCGGTTGAAAAACTGTTTTTT

d_gene: NA
abundance: few
j_gene: TRBJ2-1
v_gene: TRBV24-1
CDR3aa: CATSQNRVPDNEQFF
CDR3nt: TGTGCCACCAGCCAAAACAGGGTCCCTGACAATGAGCAGTTCTTC

d_gene: TRBD1
abundance: NA
j_gene: TRBJ1-1
v_gene: TRBV20-1
CDR3aa: CSARRQGAGTEAFF
CDR3nt: TGCAGTGCTAGGAGACAGGGGGCCGGAACTGAAGCTTTCTTT

d_gene: NA
abundance: many
j_gene: TRBJ2-1
v_gene: TRBV5-1
CDR3aa: CASSLAVTLNEQFF
CDR3nt: TGCGCCAGCAGCTTGGCCGTCACTTTGAATGAGCAGTTCTTC

d_gene: TRBD2
abundance: many
j_gene: TRBJ2-7
v_gene: TRBV6-5
CDR3aa: CASSYSAQLAGEGSEQYF
CDR3nt: TGTGCCAGCAGTTACTCGGCCCAATTAGCGGGAGAAGGTTCCGAGCAGTACTTC

d_gene: NA
abundance: many
j_gene: TRBJ2-1
v_gene: TRBV2
CDR3aa: CASRDGPNRYNEQFF
CDR3nt: TGTGCCAGCAGAGACGGGCCAAACCGCTACAATGAGCAGTTCTTC

d_gene: NA
abundance: many
j_gene: TRBJ2-1
v_gene: TRBV4-2
CDR3aa: CASSQEGPGANEQFF
CDR3nt: TGTGCCAGCAGCCAAGAGGGGCCGGGTGCCAATGAGCAGTTCTTC

d_gene: NA
abundance: NA
j_gene: TRBJ2-5
v_gene: TRBV19
CDR3aa: CASSMANREETQYF
CDR3nt: TGTGCCAGTAGTATGGCCAATCGAGAGGAGACCCAGTACTTC